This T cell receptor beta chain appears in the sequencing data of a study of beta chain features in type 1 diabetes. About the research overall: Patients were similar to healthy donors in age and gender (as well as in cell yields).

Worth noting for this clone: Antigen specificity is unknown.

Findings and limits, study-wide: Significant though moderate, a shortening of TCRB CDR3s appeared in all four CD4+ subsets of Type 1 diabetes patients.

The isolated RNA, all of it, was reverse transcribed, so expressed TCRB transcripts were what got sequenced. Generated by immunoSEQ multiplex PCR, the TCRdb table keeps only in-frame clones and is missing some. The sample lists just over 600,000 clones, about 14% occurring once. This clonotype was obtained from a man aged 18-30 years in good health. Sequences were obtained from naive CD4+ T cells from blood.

The DNA of the CDR3 is TGTGCCAGCAGCTACGAGGCCCAAGAGACCCAGTACTTC. Residues: CASSYEAQETQYF. The chain links TRBV5-4 to TRBJ2-5, with D uncertain. Germline values: CDR1 SGHNT, CDR2 YYREEE (reference sequence). V was trimmed by 3 bases and J by 1 base, leaving 7 bases between them. CDR3 length equals 13 residues.